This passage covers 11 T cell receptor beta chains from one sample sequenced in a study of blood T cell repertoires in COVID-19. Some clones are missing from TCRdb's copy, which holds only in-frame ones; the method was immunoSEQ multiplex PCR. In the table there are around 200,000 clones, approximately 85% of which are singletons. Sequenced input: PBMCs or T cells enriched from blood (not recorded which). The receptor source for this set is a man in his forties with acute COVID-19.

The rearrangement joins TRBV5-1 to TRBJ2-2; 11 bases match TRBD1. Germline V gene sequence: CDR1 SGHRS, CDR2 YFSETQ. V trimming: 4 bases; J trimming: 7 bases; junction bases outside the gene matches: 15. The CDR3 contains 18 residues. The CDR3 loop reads CASSDNLGQGVVGGELFF. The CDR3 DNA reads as TGCGCCAGCAGCGACAATCTGGGACAGGGGGTCGTCGGCGGGGAGCTGTTTTTT. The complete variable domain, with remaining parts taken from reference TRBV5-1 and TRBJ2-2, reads KAGVTQTPRYLIKTRGQQVTLSCSPISGHRSVSWYQQTPGQGLQFLFEYFSETQRNKGNFPGRFSGRQFSNSRSEMNVSTLELGDSALYLCASSDNLGQGVVGGELFFGEGSRLTVL.

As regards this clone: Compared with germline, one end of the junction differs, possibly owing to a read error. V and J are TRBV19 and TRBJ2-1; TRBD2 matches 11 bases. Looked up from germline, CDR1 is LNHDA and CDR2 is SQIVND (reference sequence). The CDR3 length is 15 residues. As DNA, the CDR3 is TGTGCCAGTAGGATAGCGGGAGGGATTAACAATGAGCAGTTCTTC. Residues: CASRIAGGINNEQFF.

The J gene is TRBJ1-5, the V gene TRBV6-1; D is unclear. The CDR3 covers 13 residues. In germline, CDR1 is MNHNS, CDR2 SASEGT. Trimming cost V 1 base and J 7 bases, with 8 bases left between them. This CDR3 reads CASSEVQSQPQHF. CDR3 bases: TGTGCCAGCAGTGAAGTCCAGTCCCAGCCCCAGCATTTT.

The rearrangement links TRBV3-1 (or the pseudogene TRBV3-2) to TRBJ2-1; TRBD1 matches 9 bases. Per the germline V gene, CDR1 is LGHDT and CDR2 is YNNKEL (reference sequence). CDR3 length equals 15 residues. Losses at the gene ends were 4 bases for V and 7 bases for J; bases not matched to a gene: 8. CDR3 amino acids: CASSPQGAFDNEQFF. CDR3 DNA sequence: TGTGCCAGCAGCCCACAGGGGGCGTTTGATAATGAGCAGTTCTTC.

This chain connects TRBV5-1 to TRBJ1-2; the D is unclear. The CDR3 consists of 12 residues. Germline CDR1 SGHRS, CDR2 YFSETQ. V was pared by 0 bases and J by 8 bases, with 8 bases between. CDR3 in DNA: TGCGCCAGCAGCTTGGAACTTGAAGGCTACACCTTC. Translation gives CASSLELEGYTF.

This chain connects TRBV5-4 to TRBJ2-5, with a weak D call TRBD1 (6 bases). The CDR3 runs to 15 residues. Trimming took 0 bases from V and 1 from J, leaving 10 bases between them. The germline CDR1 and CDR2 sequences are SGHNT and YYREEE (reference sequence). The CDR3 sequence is CASSLDRASQETQYF. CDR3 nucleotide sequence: TGTGCCAGCAGCTTGGACAGGGCCTCCCAAGAGACCCAGTACTTC.

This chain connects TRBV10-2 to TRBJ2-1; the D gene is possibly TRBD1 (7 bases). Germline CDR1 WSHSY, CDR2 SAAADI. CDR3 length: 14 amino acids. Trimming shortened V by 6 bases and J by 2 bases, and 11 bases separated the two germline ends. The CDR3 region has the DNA TGCGCCAGCAGGGCAGGGGGGACCTACAATGAGCAGTTCTTC. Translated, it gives CASRAGGTYNEQFF.

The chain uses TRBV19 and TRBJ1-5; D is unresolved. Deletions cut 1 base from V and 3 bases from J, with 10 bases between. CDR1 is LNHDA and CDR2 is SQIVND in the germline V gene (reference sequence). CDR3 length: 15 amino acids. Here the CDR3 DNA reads TGTGCCAGTAGTATAGCCCCAGGATCCAATCAGCCCCAGCATTTT. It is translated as CASSIAPGSNQPQHF. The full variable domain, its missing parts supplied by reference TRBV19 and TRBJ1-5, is DGGITQSPKYLFRKEGQNVTLSCEQNLNHDAMYWYRQDPGQGLRLIYYSQIVNDFQKGDIAEGYSVSREKKESFPLTVTSAQKNPTAFYLCASSIAPGSNQPQHFGDGTRLSIL.

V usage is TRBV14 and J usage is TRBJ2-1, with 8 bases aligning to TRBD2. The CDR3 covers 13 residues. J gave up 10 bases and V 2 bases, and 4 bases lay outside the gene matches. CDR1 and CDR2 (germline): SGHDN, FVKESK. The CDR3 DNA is TGTGCCAGCAGCCAATACTCTAGCGGGGAGCAGTTCTTC. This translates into CASSQYSSGEQFF.

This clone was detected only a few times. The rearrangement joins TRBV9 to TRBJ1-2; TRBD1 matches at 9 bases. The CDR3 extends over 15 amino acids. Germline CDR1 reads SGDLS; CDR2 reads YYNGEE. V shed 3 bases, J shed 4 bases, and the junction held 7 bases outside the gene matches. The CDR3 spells CASSAGTGNVYGYTF. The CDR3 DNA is TGTGCCAGCAGCGCCGGGACAGGGAACGTCTATGGCTACACCTTC.

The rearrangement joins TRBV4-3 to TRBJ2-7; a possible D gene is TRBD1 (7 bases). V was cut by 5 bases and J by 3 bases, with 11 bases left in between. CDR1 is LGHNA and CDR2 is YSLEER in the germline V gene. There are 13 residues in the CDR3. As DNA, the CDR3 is TGCGCCAGCAGCAACAGGGGAGGCTACGAGCAGTACTTC. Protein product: CASSNRGGYEQYF.